A single sample is the source of the 20 T cell receptor beta chains below, sequenced in a study of untreated major depressive disorder. Study-wide points: Depressed patients' CD4+ T cells carried increased TRBV05-01 (Vbeta 5.1) usage versus control CD4+ T cells.

Data came from immunoSEQ multiplex PCR; TCRdb stores just in-frame clones and leaves some out. The sample shows approximately 25,000 clones, 91% of them seen only once. Their recognized antigens are unknown. The sequencing input was CD4+ T cells from PBMCs. These receptors came from a woman aged 25 to 45 with major depressive disorder.

The gene calls are TRBV5-1 and TRBJ1-2; the D is unclear. The germline gives CDR1 SGHRS, CDR2 YFSETQ. The CDR3 consists of 15 residues. Between the trimmed V and J ends, which lost 4 bases and 8 bases, there was a span of 21 bases. CDR3 residues: CASSTGGRTGGGYTF. DNA for the CDR3: TGCGCCAGCAGCACCGGCGGGCGAACTGGCGGCGGCTACACCTTC. The full variable domain, rest sourced from reference TRBV5-1 and TRBJ1-2, is KAGVTQTPRYLIKTRGQQVTLSCSPISGHRSVSWYQQTPGQGLQFLFEYFSETQRNKGNFPGRFSGRQFSNSRSEMNVSTLELGDSALYLCASSTGGRTGGGYTFGSGTRLTVV.

The J gene is TRBJ1-6, the V gene TRBV5-6; 7 bases line up with TRBD1. The CDR3 is 12 residues long. With V trimmed by 5 bases and J by 8 bases, 1 base remained unmatched. Germline V gene lookup returns CDR1 SGHDT and CDR2 YYEEEE. In DNA, the CDR3 is TGTGCCAGCAGTACAGGGGATTCACCCCTCCACTTT. It is translated as CASSTGDSPLHF.

This chain uses TRBV11-3 with TRBJ2-5; D may be TRBD2 (6 bases). This CDR3 spans 16 amino acids. Between the trimmed V and J ends, which lost 1 base and 2 bases, there was a span of 14 bases. Germline V gene sequence: CDR1 SGHNT, CDR2 YENEEA. The CDR3 DNA sequence: TGTGCCAGCAGCTTAGGTCGGGGTAGCGGACAAGAGACCCAGTACTTC. It specifies CASSLGRGSGQETQYF.

The chain couples TRBV7-6 to TRBJ2-3, with D perhaps matching TRBD2 (5 bases). Trimming removed 2 bases from V and 4 bases from J, with 16 bases in between. Germline assignment: CDR1 SGHVS and CDR2 FNYEAQ. The CDR3 has 16 amino acids. The CDR3 nucleotides read TGTGCCAGCAGCTTAAGCGGCGCACCCCCCGCAGATACGCAGTATTTT. Its translation: CASSLSGAPPADTQYF. The full variable domain, rest sourced from reference TRBV7-6 and TRBJ2-3, is GAGVSQSPRYKVTKRGQDVALRCDPISGHVSLYWYRQALGQGPEFLTYFNYEAQQDKSGLPNDRFSAERPEGSISTLTIQRTEQRDSAMYRCASSLSGAPPADTQYFGPGTRLTVL.

The chain has TRBV4-1 and TRBJ2-2; the match to TRBD1 covers 7 bases. The trim removed 4 bases at V and 0 bases at J, leaving 5 bases unmatched. From germline, CDR1 is MGHRA and CDR2 YSYEKL. This CDR3 has 16 residues. The CDR3 here is CASSRTGTANTGELFF. Written as DNA, the CDR3 is TGCGCCAGCAGCCGAACCGGGACAGCGAACACCGGGGAGCTGTTTTTT.

This rearrangement joins TRBV4-3 to TRBJ2-1; the match to TRBD2 covers 7 bases. The germline CDR1 and CDR2 sequences are LGHNA and YSLEER. This CDR3 comprises 15 residues. The J segment lost 3 bases and the V segment lost 0 bases, leaving 2 bases of the junction unmatched. The CDR3, as DNA: TGCGCCAGCAGCCAAGATCGGACTAGCTACAATGAGCAGTTCTTC. It encodes CASSQDRTSYNEQFF.

The chain carries TRBV18 and TRBJ2-2; possible D gene TRBD1, 5 bases. The germline gives CDR1 KGHSH, CDR2 LQKENI. Trimming stripped 4 bases from V and 5 bases from J, with 14 bases between. This CDR3 contains 15 residues. CDR3 residues: CASSLSRAATGELFF. The CDR3 DNA follows: TGTGCCAGCTCACTGAGCAGGGCCGCAACCGGGGAGCTGTTTTTT. Together with reference TRBV18 and TRBJ2-2, the CDR3 gives the full variable domain: NAGVMQNPRHLVRRRGQEARLRCSPMKGHSHVYWYRQLPEEGLKFMVYLQKENIIDESGMPKERFSAEFPKEGPSILRIQQVVRGDSAAYFCASSLSRAATGELFFGEGSRLTVL.

V usage is TRBV6-1 and J usage is TRBJ1-3, with TRBD1 matching 8 bases. The CDR3 length is 13 residues. Germline V gene sequence: CDR1 MNHNS, CDR2 SASEGT. The J segment lost 8 bases and the V segment lost 6 bases, leaving 6 bases of the junction unmatched. The DNA of the CDR3 is TGTGCCAGCAGATTGACAGGGGCGGACACCATATATTTT. It specifies CASRLTGADTIYF.

This chain uses TRBV28 with TRBJ2-6; D uncertain. Trimming took 5 bases from V and 1 from J, leaving 6 bases between them. In germline, CDR1 is MDHEN, CDR2 SYDVKM. This CDR3 spans 14 amino acids. CDR3 sequence: CASSLMSGANVLTF. DNA for the CDR3: TGTGCCAGCAGTCTGATGTCTGGGGCCAACGTCCTGACTTTC.

V usage is TRBV5-1 and J usage is TRBJ2-5; 7 positions agree with TRBD1. Germline trimming cut 2 bases from V and 5 bases from J; bases unmatched to any gene: 9. Germline assignment: CDR1 SGHRS and CDR2 YFSETQ. The CDR3 extends over 15 amino acids. The CDR3 bases are TGCGCCAGCAGCTTCGAGACAGGGATAGGGGAGACCCAGTACTTC. This encodes CASSFETGIGETQYF.

In its sample, this clone was seen a few times. The V and J genes are TRBV28 and TRBJ2-7, with D perhaps assigned TRBD1 or TRBD2 (5 bases each). This CDR3 has 15 residues. V lost 7 bases, J lost 1 base, and 17 bases lay in between. Germline V gene sequence: CDR1 MDHEN, CDR2 SYDVKM. As DNA, the CDR3 is TGTGCCAGCAAACGATCCGGGACGGGGTCCTACGAGCAGTACTTC. Translating it yields CASKRSGTGSYEQYF. Full variable domain (rest looked up from reference TRBV28 and TRBJ2-7): DVKVTQSSRYLVKRTGEKVFLECVQDMDHENMFWYRQDPGLGLRLIYFSYDVKMKEKGDIPEGYSVSREKKERFSLILESASTNQTSMYLCASKRSGTGSYEQYFGPGTRLTVT.

The chain has TRBV19 and TRBJ1-3, with unresolved D. The V gene lost 6 bases and the J gene lost 4 bases, with 10 bases spanning the gap. This CDR3 comprises 13 residues. CDR1 is LNHDA, CDR2 SQIVND, per germline (reference sequence). The CDR3 DNA follows: TGTGCCAGTAGCCCTCTAATCGGAAACACCATATATTTT. Translated, it gives CASSPLIGNTIYF.

The V and J genes are TRBV19 and TRBJ1-1; D unresolved. CDR3 length: 13 residues. Per the germline V gene, CDR1 is LNHDA and CDR2 is SQIVND (reference sequence). Trimming took off 3 bases at V and 8 bases at J, with 13 bases between the two ends. The CDR3 bases are TGTGCCAGTAGTATCGAGGGAGGGAGCGAAGCTTTCTTT. Encoded protein: CASSIEGGSEAFF.

The chain has TRBV5-8 and TRBJ2-6; D is possibly TRBD2 (6 bases). Trimming stripped 4 bases from V and 2 bases from J, with 10 bases between. The CDR3 has 15 residues. From germline, CDR1 is SGHTS and CDR2 YDEGEE. CDR3 residues: CASSRDLAGANVLTF. The CDR3 DNA sequence: TGTGCCAGCAGCCGGGACTTGGCTGGGGCCAACGTCCTGACTTTC.

The CDR3, as DNA: TGTGCCAGCAGCTTGGACAGGGGAGCAGGATCACCCCTCCACTTT. Its translation: CASSLDRGAGSPLHF. This rearrangement joins TRBV5-4 to TRBJ1-6, with 7 bases fitting TRBD1. This CDR3 comprises 15 residues. Germline CDR1 is SGHNT and CDR2 is YYREEE (reference sequence). Unmatched junction bases numbered 7, after V lost 0 bases and J lost 10 bases.

This chain connects TRBV11-3 to TRBJ2-2; TRBD1 matches at 9 bases. Looked up from germline, CDR1 is SGHNT and CDR2 is YENEEA. The J segment lost 5 bases and the V segment lost 3 bases, leaving 10 bases of the junction unmatched. The CDR3 is made up of 17 amino acids. CDR3 sequence (DNA): TGTGCCAGCAGCTTGGGGACAGGGACCCTTCCTACCGGGGAGCTGTTTTTT. It specifies CASSLGTGTLPTGELFF.

This clone came up a few times. The chain links TRBV2 to TRBJ2-7; 11 bases agree with TRBD1. V trimming: 6 bases; J trimming: 3 bases; junction bases outside the gene matches: 7. CDR3 size: 15 residues. Germline V gene data show CDR1 as SNHLY and CDR2 as FYNNEI. The CDR3 nucleotides are TGTGCCAGCAGGGTCGGACAGGGGGCCTACTACGAGCAGTACTTC. This translates into CASRVGQGAYYEQYF.

This rearrangement joins TRBV6-1 to TRBJ2-2, with TRBD2 as a possible D gene (7 bases). This CDR3 is built from 14 residues. Germline CDR1 and CDR2: MNHNS and SASEGT. The V end lost 2 bases, the J end lost 7 bases, and 11 bases lay between the germline ends. The CDR3 bases are TGTGCCAGCAGTGAATGGGGGGGGCGCGGGGAGCTGTTTTTT. Translation gives CASSEWGGRGELFF.

CDR3 protein: CASSLVAALQETQYF. CDR3 coding DNA: TGTGCCAGCAGCTTGGTGGCAGCGCTACAAGAGACCCAGTACTTC. The V gene is TRBV5-6, the J gene TRBJ2-5; no reliable D call. Germline V CDR1 and CDR2: SGHDT, YYEEEE. This CDR3 region has 15 residues. V lost 0 bases and J 2 bases, leaving 11 bases between the germline ends.

The chain joins TRBV5-1 to TRBJ2-7, with TRBD2 matching 10 bases. Per the germline V gene, CDR1 is SGHRS and CDR2 is YFSETQ. This CDR3 comprises 16 residues. J gave up 1 base and V 0 bases, and 4 bases lay outside the gene matches. CDR3 in amino acids: CASSLGVSGRSYEQYF. In DNA form, the CDR3 reads TGCGCCAGCAGCTTGGGAGTTAGCGGGAGGTCCTACGAGCAGTACTTC.